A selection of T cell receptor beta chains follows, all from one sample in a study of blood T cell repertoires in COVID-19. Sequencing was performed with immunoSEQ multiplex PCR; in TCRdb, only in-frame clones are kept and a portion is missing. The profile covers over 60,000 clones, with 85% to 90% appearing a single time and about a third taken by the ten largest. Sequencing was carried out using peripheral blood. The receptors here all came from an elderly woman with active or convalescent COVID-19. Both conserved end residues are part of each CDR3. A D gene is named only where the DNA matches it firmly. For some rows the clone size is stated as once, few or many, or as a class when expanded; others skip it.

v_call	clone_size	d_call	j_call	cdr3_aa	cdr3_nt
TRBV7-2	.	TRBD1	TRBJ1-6	CASSTGTGGHSPLHF	TGTGCCAGCAGCACCGGGACAGGGGGGCATTCACCCCTCCACTTT
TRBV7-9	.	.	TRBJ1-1	CASSLGGAAEAFF	TGTGCCAGCAGCTTAGGTGGGGCCGCTGAAGCTTTCTTT
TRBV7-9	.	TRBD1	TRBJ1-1	CASSVGTGAAFF	TGTGCCAGCAGCGTAGGGACAGGAGCAGCTTTCTTT
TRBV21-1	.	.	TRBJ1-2	CASSARDREGYGYTF	TGTGCCAGCAGCGCCAGGGACAGGGAAGGCTATGGCTACACCTTC
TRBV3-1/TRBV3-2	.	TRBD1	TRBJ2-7	CASSQVGTGRYEQYF	TGTGCCAGCAGCCAAGTAGGGACAGGGAGATACGAGCAGTACTTC
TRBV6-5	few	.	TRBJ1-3	CARHRVQNTIYF	TGTGCCAGGCACAGGGTACAAAACACCATATATTTT
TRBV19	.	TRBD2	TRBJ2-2	CASSINPAGYTGELFF	TGTGCCAGTAGTATTAACCCAGCGGGATACACCGGGGAGCTGTTTTTT
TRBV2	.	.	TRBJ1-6	CASTLGDSMVSPLHF	TGTGCCAGCACCTTGGGTGACAGTATGGTATCACCCCTCCACTTT
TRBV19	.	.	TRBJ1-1	CASSHREGGKVF	TGTGCCAGTAGCCACCGGGAAGGGGGAAAGGTCTTT
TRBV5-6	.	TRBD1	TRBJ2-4	CASSSRDRQNIQYF	TGTGCCAGCAGCTCGCGGGACAGGCAAAACATTCAGTACTTC
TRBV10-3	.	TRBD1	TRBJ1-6	CAISDDRVNGVGSPLHF	TGTGCCATCAGCGACGACAGGGTAAATGGTGTAGGTTCACCCCTCCACTTT
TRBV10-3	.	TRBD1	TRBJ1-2	CAISAGTGYGYTF	TGTGCCATCAGCGCCGGGACAGGCTATGGCTACACCTTC
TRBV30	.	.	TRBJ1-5	CAWSVRGGDQPQHF	TGTGCCTGGAGTGTAAGAGGGGGGGATCAGCCCCAGCATTTT
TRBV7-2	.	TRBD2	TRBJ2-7	CASSLGLAGSYEQYF	TGTGCCAGCAGCTTAGGCCTAGCGGGTTCCTACGAGCAGTACTTC
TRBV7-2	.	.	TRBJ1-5	CASSLNGPPNQPQHF	TGTGCCAGCAGCTTAAATGGGCCGCCCAATCAGCCCCAGCATTTT
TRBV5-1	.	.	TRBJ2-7	CASQRGGTYEQYF	TGCGCCAGCCAAAGGGGGGGAACCTACGAGCAGTACTTC
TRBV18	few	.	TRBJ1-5	CASSPPGGEGQPQHF	TGTGCCAGCTCACCACCGGGCGGGGAAGGCCAGCCCCAGCATTTT
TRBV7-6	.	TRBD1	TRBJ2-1	CASSLGIGQVGVYNEQFF	TGTGCCAGCAGCTTAGGAATCGGACAGGTGGGAGTTTACAATGAGCAGTTCTTC
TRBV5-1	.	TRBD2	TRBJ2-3	CASSLATSGGADTQYF	TGCGCCAGCAGCTTGGCGACTAGCGGGGGCGCAGATACGCAGTATTTT
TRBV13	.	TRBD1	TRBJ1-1	CASSYWTGGAGKAFF	TGTGCCAGCAGCTACTGGACAGGGGGCGCAGGAAAGGCTTTCTTT
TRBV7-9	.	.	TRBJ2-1	CASSLRGARYNEQFF	TGTGCCAGCAGCCTCCGGGGGGCCAGGTACAATGAGCAGTTCTTC
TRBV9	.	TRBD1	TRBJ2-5	CASSAGQFQETQYF	TGTGCCAGCAGCGCGGGACAGTTCCAAGAGACCCAGTACTTC
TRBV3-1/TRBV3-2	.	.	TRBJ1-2	CASSLGPANYGYTF	TGTGCCAGCAGCTTGGGCCCGGCTAACTATGGCTACACCTTC
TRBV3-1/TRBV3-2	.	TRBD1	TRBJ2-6	CASSPRPGQGEANVLTF	TGTGCCAGCAGCCCCCGGCCTGGACAGGGAGAAGCCAACGTCCTGACTTTC
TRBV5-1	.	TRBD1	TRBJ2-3	CASSYGQATDTQYF	TGCGCCAGCAGTTACGGACAGGCGACAGATACGCAGTATTTT
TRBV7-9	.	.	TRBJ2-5	CASNSGQETQYF	TGTGCCAGCAATAGCGGCCAAGAGACCCAGTACTTC
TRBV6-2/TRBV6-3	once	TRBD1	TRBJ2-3	CASSSQGARTDTQYF	TGTGCCAGCAGTTCACAGGGGGCACGGACAGATACGCAGTATTTT
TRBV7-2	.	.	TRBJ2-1	CASSLGWELNEQFF	TGTGCCAGCAGCTTAGGGTGGGAGTTGAATGAGCAGTTCTTC
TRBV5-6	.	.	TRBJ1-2	CASSLLSYGYTF	TGTGCCAGCAGCTTGCTCTCGTATGGCTACACCTTC
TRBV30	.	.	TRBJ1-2	CAWSLGGRSGYTF	TGTGCCTGGAGTTTAGGGGGTAGGAGTGGCTACACCTTC
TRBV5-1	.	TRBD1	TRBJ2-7	CASSVAWDRVSEQYF	TGCGCCAGCAGCGTGGCCTGGGACAGGGTCAGCGAGCAGTACTTC
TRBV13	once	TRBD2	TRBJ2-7	CASTHSGASEQYF	TGTGCCAGCACCCACAGCGGGGCCTCCGAGCAGTACTTC
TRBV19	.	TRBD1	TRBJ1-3	CASSPDRDLLFSGNTIYF	TGTGCCAGTAGCCCGGACAGGGACCTATTGTTCTCTGGAAACACCATATATTTT
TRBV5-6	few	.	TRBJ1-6	CASSLGWGRRDSPLHF	TGTGCCAGCAGCTTGGGCTGGGGGCGCCGGGATTCACCCCTCCACTTT
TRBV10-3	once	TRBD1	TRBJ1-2	CAISPGTVPRGYGYTF	TGTGCCATCAGCCCCGGGACAGTTCCGAGGGGCTATGGCTACACCTTC
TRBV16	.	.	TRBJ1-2	CASSQSRRGSGYTF	TGTGCCAGCAGCCAATCTCGCAGGGGCAGTGGCTACACCTTC
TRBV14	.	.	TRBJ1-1	CASSLSRGFTEAFF	TGTGCCAGCAGCCTCTCTCGGGGTTTTACTGAAGCTTTCTTT
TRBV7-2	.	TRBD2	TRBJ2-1	CASSLAASGGAPAYNEQFF	TGTGCCAGCAGCTTAGCGGCTAGCGGGGGGGCCCCCGCCTACAATGAGCAGTTCTTC
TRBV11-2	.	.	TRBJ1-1	CASNPFGGNTEAFF	TGTGCCAGCAACCCCTTTGGCGGGAACACTGAAGCTTTCTTT
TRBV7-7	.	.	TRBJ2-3	CASSLTPGSGTDTQYF	TGTGCCAGCAGCTTAACGCCGGGATCGGGGACAGATACGCAGTATTTT
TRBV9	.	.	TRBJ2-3	CASSGGELTDTQYF	TGTGCCAGCAGCGGGGGCGAGCTCACAGATACGCAGTATTTT
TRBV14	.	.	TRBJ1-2	CASSLNAGSYGYTF	TGTGCCAGCAGCCTTAACGCAGGGTCCTATGGCTACACCTTC
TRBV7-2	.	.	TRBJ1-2	CASTLRRGSYGYTF	TGTGCCAGCACCTTACGCCGAGGATCCTATGGCTACACCTTC
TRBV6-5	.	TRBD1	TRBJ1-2	CASSRGTENYGYTF	TGTGCCAGCAGCCGAGGGACAGAAAACTATGGCTACACCTTC